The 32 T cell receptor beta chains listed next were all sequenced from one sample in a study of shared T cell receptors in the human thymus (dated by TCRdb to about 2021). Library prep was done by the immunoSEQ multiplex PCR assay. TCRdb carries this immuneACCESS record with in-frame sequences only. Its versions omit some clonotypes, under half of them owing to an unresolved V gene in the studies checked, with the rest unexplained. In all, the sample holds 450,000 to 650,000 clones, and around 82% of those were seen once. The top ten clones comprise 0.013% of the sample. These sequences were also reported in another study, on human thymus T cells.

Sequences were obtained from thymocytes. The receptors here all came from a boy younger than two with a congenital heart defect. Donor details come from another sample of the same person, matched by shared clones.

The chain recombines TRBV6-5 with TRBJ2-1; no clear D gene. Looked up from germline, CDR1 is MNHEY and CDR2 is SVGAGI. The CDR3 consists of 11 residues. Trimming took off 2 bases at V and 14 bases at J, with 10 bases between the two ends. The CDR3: CASSYRDFKFF. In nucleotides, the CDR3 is TGTGCCAGCAGTTACCGAGACTTCAAGTTCTTC.

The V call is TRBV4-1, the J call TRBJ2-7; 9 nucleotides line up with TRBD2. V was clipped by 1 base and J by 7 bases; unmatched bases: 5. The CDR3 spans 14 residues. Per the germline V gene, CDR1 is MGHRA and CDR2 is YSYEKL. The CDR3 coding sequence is TGCGCCAGCAGCCAAGTAGCGGGAGCGGGGGAGCAGTACTTC. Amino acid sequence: CASSQVAGAGEQYF.

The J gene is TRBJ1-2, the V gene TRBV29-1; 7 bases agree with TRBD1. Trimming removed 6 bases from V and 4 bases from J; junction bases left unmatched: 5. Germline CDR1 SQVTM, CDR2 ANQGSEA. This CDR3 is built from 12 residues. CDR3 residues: CSVWTGLYGYTF. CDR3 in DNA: TGCAGCGTGTGGACAGGCCTCTATGGCTACACCTTC.

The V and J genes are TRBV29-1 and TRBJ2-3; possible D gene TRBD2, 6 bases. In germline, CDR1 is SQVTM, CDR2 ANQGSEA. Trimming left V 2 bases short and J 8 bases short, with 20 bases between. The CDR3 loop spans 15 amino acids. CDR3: CSVENPGGTKVTQYF. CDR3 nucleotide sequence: TGCAGCGTTGAAAATCCGGGCGGGACCAAGGTTACGCAGTATTTT.

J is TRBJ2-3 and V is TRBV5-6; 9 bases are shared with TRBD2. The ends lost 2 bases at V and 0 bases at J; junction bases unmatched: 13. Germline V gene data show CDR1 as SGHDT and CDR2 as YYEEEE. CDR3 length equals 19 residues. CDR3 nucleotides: TGTGCCAGCAGCTTAGTAGCGGGGGAAGTCCGTTCTAGCACAGATACGCAGTATTTT. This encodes CASSLVAGEVRSSTDTQYF.

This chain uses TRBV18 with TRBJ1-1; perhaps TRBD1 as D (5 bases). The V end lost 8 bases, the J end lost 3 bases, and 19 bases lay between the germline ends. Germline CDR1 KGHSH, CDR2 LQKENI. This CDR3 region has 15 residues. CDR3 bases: TGTGCCAGCCCCCAGCAGGGAATAAGGGACACTGAAGCTTTCTTT. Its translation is CASPQQGIRDTEAFF.

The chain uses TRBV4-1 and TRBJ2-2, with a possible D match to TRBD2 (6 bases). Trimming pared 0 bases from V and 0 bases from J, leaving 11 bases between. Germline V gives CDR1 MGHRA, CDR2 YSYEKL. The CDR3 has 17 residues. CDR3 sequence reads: CASSQDPGGANTGELFF. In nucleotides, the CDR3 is TGCGCCAGCAGCCAAGATCCAGGAGGGGCGAACACCGGGGAGCTGTTTTTT.

CDR3 sequence (DNA): TGTGCCAGCAGCTGGGACAACCAAGAGACCCAGTACTTC. Amino acids: CASSWDNQETQYF. The rearrangement links TRBV5-6 to TRBJ2-5; TRBD1 is a possible D gene (6 bases). The CDR3 extends over 13 amino acids. Germline values: CDR1 SGHDT, CDR2 YYEEEE. Trimming cost V 3 bases and J 0 bases, with 6 bases left between them.

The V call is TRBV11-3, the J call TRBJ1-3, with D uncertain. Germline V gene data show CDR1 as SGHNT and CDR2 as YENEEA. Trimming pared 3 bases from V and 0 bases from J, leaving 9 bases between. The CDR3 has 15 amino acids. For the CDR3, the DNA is TGTGCCAGCAGCTTCGACTCCTACTCTGGAAACACCATATATTTT. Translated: CASSFDSYSGNTIYF.

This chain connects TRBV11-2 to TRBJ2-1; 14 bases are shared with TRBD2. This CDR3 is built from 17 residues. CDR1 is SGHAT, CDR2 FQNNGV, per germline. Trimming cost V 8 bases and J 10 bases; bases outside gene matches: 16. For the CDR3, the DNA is TGTGCCAGCGGACAAAGATCGGGACTAGCGGGAGTAGAGGAGCAGTTCTTC. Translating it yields CASGQRSGLAGVEEQFF.

The CDR3 region is CASGLVSLLPVAAGNTEAFF. CDR3 nucleotide sequence: TGTGCTAGTGGTTTGGTCTCACTCCTGCCGGTGGCGGCGGGCAACACTGAAGCTTTCTTT. The gene calls are TRBV12-5 and TRBJ1-1; D ambiguous. The V gene lost 0 bases and the J gene lost 2 bases, with 25 bases spanning the gap. The CDR3 spans 20 residues. Germline CDR1 is LGHNT and CDR2 is FRNRAP.

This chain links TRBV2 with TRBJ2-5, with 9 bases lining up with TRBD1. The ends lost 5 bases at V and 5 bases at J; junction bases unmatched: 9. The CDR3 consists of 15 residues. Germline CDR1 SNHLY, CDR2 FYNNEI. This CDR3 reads CASSPTGGGEETQYF. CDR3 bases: TGTGCCAGCAGTCCGACAGGGGGAGGAGAGGAGACCCAGTACTTC.

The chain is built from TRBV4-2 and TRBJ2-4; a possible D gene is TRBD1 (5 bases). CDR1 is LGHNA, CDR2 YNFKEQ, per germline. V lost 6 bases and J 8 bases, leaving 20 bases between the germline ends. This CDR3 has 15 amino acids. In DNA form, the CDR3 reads TGTGCCAGCAGGAAGGGTCTTCTTTCGACAGACATTCAGTACTTC. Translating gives CASRKGLLSTDIQYF.

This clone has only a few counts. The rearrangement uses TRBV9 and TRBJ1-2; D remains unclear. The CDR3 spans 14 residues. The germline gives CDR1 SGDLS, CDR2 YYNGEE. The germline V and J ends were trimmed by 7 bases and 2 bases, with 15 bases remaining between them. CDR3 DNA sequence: TGTGCCAGCGCGGGCCCCCCGGCGAACTATGGCTACACCTTC. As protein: CASAGPPANYGYTF.

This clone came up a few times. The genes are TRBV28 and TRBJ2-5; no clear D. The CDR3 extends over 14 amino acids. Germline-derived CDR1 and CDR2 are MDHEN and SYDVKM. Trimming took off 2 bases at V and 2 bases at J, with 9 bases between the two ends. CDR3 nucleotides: TGTGCCAGCAGTTTAAAGTCAGAACAAGAGACCCAGTACTTC. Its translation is CASSLKSEQETQYF.

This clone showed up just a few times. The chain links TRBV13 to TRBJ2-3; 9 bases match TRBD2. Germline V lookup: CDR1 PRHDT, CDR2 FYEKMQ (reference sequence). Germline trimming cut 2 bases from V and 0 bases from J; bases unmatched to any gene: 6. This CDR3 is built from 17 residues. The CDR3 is CASSLSLREGSTDTQYF. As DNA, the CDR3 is TGTGCCAGCAGCTTAAGTCTGCGGGAGGGAAGCACAGATACGCAGTATTTT.

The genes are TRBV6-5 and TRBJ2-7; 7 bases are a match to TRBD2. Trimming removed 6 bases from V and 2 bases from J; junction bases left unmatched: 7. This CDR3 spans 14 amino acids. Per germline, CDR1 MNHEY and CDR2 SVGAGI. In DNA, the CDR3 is TGTGCCAGCAGGCCACCGACTAGCCCCTACGAGCAGTACTTC. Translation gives CASRPPTSPYEQYF.

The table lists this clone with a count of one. The CDR3 DNA follows: TGCGCCAGCAGCTTTCTGACAGGCATGAACACTGAAGCTTTCTTT. Encoded protein: CASSFLTGMNTEAFF. The rearrangement links TRBV5-1 to TRBJ1-1; TRBD1 is a possible D gene (6 bases). The CDR3 contains 15 residues. The germline V and J ends were trimmed by 2 bases and 0 bases, with 11 bases remaining between them. Germline CDR1 is SGHRS and CDR2 is YFSETQ.

CDR3 coding DNA: TGCGCCAGCAGCCACCGGACGGGAAAGGGGGCGTCGAAAGAGCAGTACTTC. Protein sequence: CASSHRTGKGASKEQYF. The chain is built from TRBV4-3 and TRBJ2-7; 7 bases agree with TRBD1. The germline V gene encodes CDR1 LGHNA and CDR2 YSLEER. The CDR3 contains 17 residues. Trimming at V came to 3 bases and at J to 7 bases, leaving 18 bases not matched to a gene.

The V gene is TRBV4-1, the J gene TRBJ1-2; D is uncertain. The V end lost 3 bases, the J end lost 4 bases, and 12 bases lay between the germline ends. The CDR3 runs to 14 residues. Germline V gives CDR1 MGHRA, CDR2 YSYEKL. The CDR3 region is CASSHPGPTYGYTF. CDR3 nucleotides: TGCGCCAGCAGCCACCCTGGGCCCACCTATGGCTACACCTTC.

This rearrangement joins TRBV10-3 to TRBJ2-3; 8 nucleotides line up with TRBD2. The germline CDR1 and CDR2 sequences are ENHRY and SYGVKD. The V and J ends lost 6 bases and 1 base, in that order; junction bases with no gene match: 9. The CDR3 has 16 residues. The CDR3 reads CAISESGTRRTDTQYF. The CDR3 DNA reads TGTGCCATCAGCGAATCCGGGACTAGACGCACAGATACGCAGTATTTT.

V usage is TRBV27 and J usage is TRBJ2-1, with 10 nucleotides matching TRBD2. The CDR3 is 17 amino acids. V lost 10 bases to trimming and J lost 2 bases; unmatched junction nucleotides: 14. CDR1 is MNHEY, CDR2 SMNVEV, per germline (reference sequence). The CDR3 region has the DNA TGTGCCACCCAGGGGGCTAGCGGGAGTCAGACCTACAATGAGCAGTTCTTC. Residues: CATQGASGSQTYNEQFF.

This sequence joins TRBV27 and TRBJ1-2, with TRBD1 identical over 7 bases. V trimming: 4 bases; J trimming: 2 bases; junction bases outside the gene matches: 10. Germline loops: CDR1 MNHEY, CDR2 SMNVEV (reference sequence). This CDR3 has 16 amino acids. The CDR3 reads CASSSTGEYSNYGYTF. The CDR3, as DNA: TGTGCCAGCAGTTCTACAGGGGAATATTCCAACTATGGCTACACCTTC.

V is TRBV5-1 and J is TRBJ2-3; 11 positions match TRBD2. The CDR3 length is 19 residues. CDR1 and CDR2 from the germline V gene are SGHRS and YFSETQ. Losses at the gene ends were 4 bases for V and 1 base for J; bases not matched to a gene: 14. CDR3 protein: CASSPASSGRPLGTDTQYF. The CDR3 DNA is TGCGCCAGCAGCCCTGCTTCTAGCGGGAGGCCTCTAGGCACAGATACGCAGTATTTT.

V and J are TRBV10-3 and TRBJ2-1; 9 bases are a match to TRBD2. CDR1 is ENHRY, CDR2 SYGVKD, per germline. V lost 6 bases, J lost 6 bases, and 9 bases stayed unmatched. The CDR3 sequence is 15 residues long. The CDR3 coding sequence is TGTGCCATCAGGAGAGTAGCGGGAGACCTCAATGAGCAGTTCTTC. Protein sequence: CAIRRVAGDLNEQFF.

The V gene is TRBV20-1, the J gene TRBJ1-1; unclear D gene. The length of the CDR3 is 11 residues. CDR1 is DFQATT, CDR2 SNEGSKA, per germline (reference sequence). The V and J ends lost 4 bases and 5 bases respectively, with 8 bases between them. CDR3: CSANRRTEAFF. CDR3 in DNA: TGCAGTGCTAACCGGAGGACTGAAGCTTTCTTT.

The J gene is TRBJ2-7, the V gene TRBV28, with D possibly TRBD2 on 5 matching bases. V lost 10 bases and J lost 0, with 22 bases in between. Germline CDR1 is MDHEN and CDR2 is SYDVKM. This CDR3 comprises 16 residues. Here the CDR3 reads CAIPHTSGSGSYEQYF. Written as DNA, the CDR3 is TGTGCCATCCCCCATACCAGTGGCAGCGGCTCCTACGAGCAGTACTTC.

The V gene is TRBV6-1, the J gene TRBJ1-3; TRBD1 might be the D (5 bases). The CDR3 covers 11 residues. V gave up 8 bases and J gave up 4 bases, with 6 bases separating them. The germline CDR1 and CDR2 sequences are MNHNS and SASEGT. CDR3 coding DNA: TGTGCCAGCGGGGCGGGAAACACCATATATTTT. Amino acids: CASGAGNTIYF.

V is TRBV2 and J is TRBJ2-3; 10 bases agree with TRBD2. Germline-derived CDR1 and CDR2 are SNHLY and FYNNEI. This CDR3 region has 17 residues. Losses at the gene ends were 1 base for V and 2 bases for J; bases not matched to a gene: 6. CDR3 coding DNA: TGTGCCAGCAGTGAAGGGCCCGGACTAGCGGTCACAGATACGCAGTATTTT. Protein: CASSEGPGLAVTDTQYF. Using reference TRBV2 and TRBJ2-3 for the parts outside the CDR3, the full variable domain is EPEVTQTPSHQVTQMGQEVILRCVPISNHLYFYWYRQILGQKVEFLVSFYNNEISEKSEIFDDQFSVERPDGSNFTLKIRSTKLEDSAMYFCASSEGPGLAVTDTQYFGPGTRLTVL.

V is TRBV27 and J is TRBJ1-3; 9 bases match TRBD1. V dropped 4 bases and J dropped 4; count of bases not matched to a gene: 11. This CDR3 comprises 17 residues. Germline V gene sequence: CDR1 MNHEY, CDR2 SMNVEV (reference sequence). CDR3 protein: CASSSGSGQGPGNTIYF. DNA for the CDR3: TGTGCCAGCAGTTCCGGATCAGGACAGGGGCCAGGAAACACCATATATTTT.

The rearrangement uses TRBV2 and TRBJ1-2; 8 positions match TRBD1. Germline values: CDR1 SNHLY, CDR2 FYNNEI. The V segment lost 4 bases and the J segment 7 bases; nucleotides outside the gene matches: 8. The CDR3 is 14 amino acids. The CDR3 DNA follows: TGTGCCAGCAGTGGGGTCCAGGGGGCAAGTGGCTACACCTTC. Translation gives CASSGVQGASGYTF.

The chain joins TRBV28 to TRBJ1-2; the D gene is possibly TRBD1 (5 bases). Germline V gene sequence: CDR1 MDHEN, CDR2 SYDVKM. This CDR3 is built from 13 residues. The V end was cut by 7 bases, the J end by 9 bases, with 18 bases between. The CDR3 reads CASKAGTPERYTF. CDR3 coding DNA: TGTGCCAGCAAGGCTGGGACTCCGGAACGCTACACCTTC.